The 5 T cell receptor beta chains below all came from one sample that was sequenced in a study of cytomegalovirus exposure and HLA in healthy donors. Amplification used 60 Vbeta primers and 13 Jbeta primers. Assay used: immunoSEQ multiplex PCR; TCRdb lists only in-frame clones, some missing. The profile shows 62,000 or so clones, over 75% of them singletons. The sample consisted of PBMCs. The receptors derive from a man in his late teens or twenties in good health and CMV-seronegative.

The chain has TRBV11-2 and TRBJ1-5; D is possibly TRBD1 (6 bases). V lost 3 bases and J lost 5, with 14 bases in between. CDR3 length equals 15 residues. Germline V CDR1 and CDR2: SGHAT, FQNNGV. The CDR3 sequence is CASSFGQGHHQPQHF. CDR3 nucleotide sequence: TGTGCCAGCAGCTTTGGGCAGGGGCATCATCAGCCCCAGCATTTT.

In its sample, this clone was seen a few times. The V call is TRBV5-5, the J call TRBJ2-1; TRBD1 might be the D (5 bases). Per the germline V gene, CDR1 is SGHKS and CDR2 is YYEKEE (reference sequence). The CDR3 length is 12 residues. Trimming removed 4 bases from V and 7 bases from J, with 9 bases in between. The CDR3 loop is CASSRRQNEQFF. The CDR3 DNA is TGTGCCAGCAGCCGAAGACAGAATGAGCAGTTCTTC.

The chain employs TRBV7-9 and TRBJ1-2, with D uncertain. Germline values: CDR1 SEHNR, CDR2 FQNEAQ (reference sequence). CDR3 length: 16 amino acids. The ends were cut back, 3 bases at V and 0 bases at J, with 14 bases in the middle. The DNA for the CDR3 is TGTGCCAGCAGCTTGACGTCTGGCGGAACTAACTATGGCTACACCTTC. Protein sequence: CASSLTSGGTNYGYTF.

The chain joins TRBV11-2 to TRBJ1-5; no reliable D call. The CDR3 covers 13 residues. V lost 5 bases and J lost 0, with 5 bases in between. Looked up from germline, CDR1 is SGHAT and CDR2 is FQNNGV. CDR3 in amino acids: CASSKHSNQPQHF. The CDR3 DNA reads TGTGCCAGCAGCAAACATAGCAATCAGCCCCAGCATTTT.

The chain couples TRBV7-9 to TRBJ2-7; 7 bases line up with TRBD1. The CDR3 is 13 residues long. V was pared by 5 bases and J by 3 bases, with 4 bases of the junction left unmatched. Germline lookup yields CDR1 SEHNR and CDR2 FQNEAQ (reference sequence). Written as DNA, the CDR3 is TGTGCCAGCAGCGCAACAGGGGACTACGAGCAGTACTTC. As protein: CASSATGDYEQYF.